The rows below give T cell receptor beta chains drawn from one sample of a study of identical twins. TCRdb reanalysed the 5' RACE reads using MiXCR and keeps one entry per CDR3 protein. This table has 640,000 or so distinct CDR3 sequences, 5.5% to 6.5% appearing once. Sequencing was performed on naive T cells sorted from blood. The receptors were sampled from a man aged 18 to 35 in good health. The CDR3 runs from the conserved cysteine through the conserved F or W. A D gene is named only where the DNA matches it firmly. Not every row has a clone size; where given, it reads once, few, many or a size class.

clone_size	j_call	d_call	v_call	cdr3_nt	cdr3_aa
-	TRBJ2-5	-	TRBV5-1	TGCGCCAGCAGCTTCACGGGACCCTATCAAGAGACCCAGTACTTC	CASSFTGPYQETQYF
many	TRBJ2-2	-	TRBV20-1	TGCAGTGCTAGAGGCCAGGGGATTATGGCCGGGGAGCTGTTTTTT	CSARGQGIMAGELFF
-	TRBJ2-2	TRBD2	TRBV3-1	TGTGCCAGCAGCCAAGAGCTACTAGCGGGGAAACTAACGAACACCGGGGAGCTGTTTTTT	CASSQELLAGKLTNTGELFF
-	TRBJ2-3	-	TRBV7-9	TGTGCCAGCAGCTCGGGGGAGATGGATACGCAGTATTTT	CASSSGEMDTQYF
few	TRBJ2-3	-	TRBV12-3/TRBV12-4	TGTGCCAGCAGTTTAAGACAGCTCGCCGCTACAGATACGCAGTATTTT	CASSLRQLAATDTQYF
-	TRBJ1-6	-	TRBV18	TGTGCCAGCTCACCGGGGGGAAACTCACCCCTCCACTTT	CASSPGGNSPLHF
many	TRBJ2-1	TRBD2	TRBV20-1	TGCAGTGCTATCGCTAGCGGGAGTGGTGGTGAGCAGTTCTTC	CSAIASGSGGEQFF
many	TRBJ2-1	-	TRBV7-2	TGTGCCAGCAGCCCCGGAGGGGGAAGAGCCGCCGCGTTCTTC	CASSPGGGRAAAFF
many	TRBJ1-5	TRBD1	TRBV20-1	TGCAGTGCTAGAGGGTCAGGGGGTGGGGCTCAGCCCCAGCATTTT	CSARGSGGGAQPQHF
many	TRBJ1-6	-	TRBV12-3/TRBV12-4	TGTGCCAGCAGTTTCGGGGGCTATAATTCACCCCTCCACTTT	CASSFGGYNSPLHF
-	TRBJ2-2	-	TRBV20-1	TGCAGTGCTAGGGGGGGGCAAAACACCGGGGAGCTGTTTTTT	CSARGGQNTGELFF
once	TRBJ2-3	-	TRBV12-3/TRBV12-4	TGTGCCAGCAGTCTCAACTACGAGGGGAGGGATACGCAGTATTTT	CASSLNYEGRDTQYF
few	TRBJ2-3	TRBD2	TRBV7-9	TGTGCCAGCAGCTCCTCATCGGGAGGGCTCACAGATACGCAGTATTTT	CASSSSSGGLTDTQYF
-	TRBJ2-1	-	TRBV7-9	TGTGCCAGCAGCTCCCGGGTCTCGTATGAGCAGTTCTTC	CASSSRVSYEQFF
many	TRBJ2-5	-	TRBV12-3/TRBV12-4	TGTGCCAGCAGTTTATACAGGGACTTTCAAGAGACCCAGTACTTC	CASSLYRDFQETQYF
many	TRBJ2-7	-	TRBV4-3	TGCGCCAGCAGCCAGTATCGGGAGCGCTCCTACGAGCAGTACTTC	CASSQYRERSYEQYF
-	TRBJ1-4	-	TRBV21-1	TGTGCCAGCAGCAAAGCCAACAGAAATGAAAAACTGTTTTTT	CASSKANRNEKLFF
many	TRBJ1-1	-	TRBV25-1	TGTGCCAGCAGTGAATACCCTGGAAGGGGGGCTTTCTTT	CASSEYPGRGAFF
many	TRBJ1-1	-	TRBV15	TGTGCCACCAGCGCTGAGAACACTGAAGCTTTCTTT	CATSAENTEAFF
many	TRBJ2-7	-	TRBV12-3/TRBV12-4	TGTGCCAGCAGTTTAGAACGGAGGGCCTACGAGCAGTACTTC	CASSLERRAYEQYF
many	TRBJ1-1	-	TRBV5-1	TGCGCCAGCAGCTTGGGGTGGAGAGCTTTCTTT	CASSLGWRAFF
-	TRBJ2-5	-	TRBV18	TGTGCCAGCTCACCGACGGGCCACGGCAGCGAGACCCAGTACTTC	CASSPTGHGSETQYF
-	TRBJ2-6	TRBD1	TRBV5-1	TGCGCCAGCAGCTTGTTTGGCCAGGGGGCGCGAGGGGGGGCCAACGTCCTGACTTTC	CASSLFGQGARGGANVLTF
few	TRBJ1-4	-	TRBV3-1	TGTGCCAGCAGCCGAATTCGGGGGAGGACTAATGAAAAACTGTTTTTT	CASSRIRGRTNEKLFF
many	TRBJ2-4	TRBD1	TRBV7-9	TGTGCCAGCAGCTCTATGACAGGGCTGGTCAAAAACATTCAGTACTTC	CASSSMTGLVKNIQYF